This entry is about one T cell receptor beta chain. Its target is not known. This sample is drawn from a study of Ad26.COV2.S vaccination and SARS-CoV-2 variants. Study context: The Ad26.COV2.S arm of the COV1001 trial was where the donor was placed. The study, taken as a whole, reports: Overall T cell responses may have been underestimated by the analyses of TCR breadth and depth.

Noted treatment: 15 to 20 received Ad26.COV2.S at low or high dose, single or two shots; five or six received placebo; per-sample allocation not given. Samples came from day 63 after the first vaccine or placebo injection. Using immunoSEQ multiplex PCR, the repertoire was profiled, and TCRdb retains in-frame clones only, with some absent. The sample consists of a few hundred thousand clones, over 75% of them appearing once. This receptor was obtained from a person between 18 and 65 years old who received the Ad26.COV2.S COVID-19 vaccine or a placebo. The sequenced sample was peripheral blood, obtained in a trial of Ad26.COV2.S vaccine versus placebo.

The CDR3 reads CASSLISLAGYGYTF. Written as DNA, the CDR3 is TGTGCCAGCAGTTTAATTAGCTTGGCGGGATATGGCTACACCTTC. V gene TRBV28 combines with J gene TRBJ1-2; D remains ambiguous. CDR1 and CDR2 (germline): MDHEN, SYDVKM. V was shortened by 2 bases and J by 5 bases, with 15 bases between the two germline ends. This CDR3 has 15 amino acids.